Shown below are 27 T cell receptor beta chains from a single sample sequenced in a study of yellow fever vaccine responses in identical twins. MiXCR, applied by TCRdb to the RT-PCR reads, yields one record per CDR3 protein. Of roughly 2,600 distinct CDR3 sequences in the sample, approximately 80% were seen once. Here the sequenced sample was T cells from blood (PBMCs), unsorted or a sorted subset (not recorded which), taken before or after yellow fever vaccination (not recorded which). These receptors were collected from a female donor who received the yellow fever vaccine.

The chain is built from TRBV11-1 and TRBJ2-2, with a weak D call TRBD1 (7 bases). The CDR3 covers 16 residues. The germline CDR1 and CDR2 sequences are SGHAT and FQDESV (reference sequence). Trimming removed 3 bases at V and 3 bases at J, with 14 bases between. The CDR3 protein is CASSLTQGDYTGELFF. The CDR3 DNA is TGTGCCAGCAGCTTGACCCAGGGGGACTACACCGGGGAGCTGTTTTTT.

This clonotype was detected only once. The rearrangement joins TRBV11-3 to TRBJ2-5, with 8 bases fitting TRBD2. V gave up 5 bases and J gave up 2 bases; unmatched junction bases: 10. CDR1 and CDR2 from the germline V gene are SGHNT and YENEEA. The CDR3 totals 16 residues. CDR3 nucleotides: TGTGCCAGCAGCCTCAGGGTAGCGGGGCAACAAGAGACCCAGTACTTC. Protein: CASSLRVAGQQETQYF.

This chain links TRBV30 with TRBJ2-7, with TRBD1 matching 9 bases. CDR1 and CDR2 (germline): GTSNPN, SVGIG (reference sequence). CDR3 length equals 14 residues. Trimming removed 3 bases from V and 0 bases from J; junction bases left unmatched: 3. The CDR3 protein is CAWSGTGSSYEQYF. For the CDR3, the DNA is TGTGCCTGGAGCGGGACAGGGAGCTCCTACGAGCAGTACTTC.

The rearrangement uses TRBV12-3 or TRBV12-4 and TRBJ2-3; 10 bases line up with TRBD2. The V gene end was trimmed by 10 bases and the J gene end by 6 bases; junction bases not matched to a gene: 13. The CDR3 contains 15 residues. This CDR3 is CATTNLAGVGDTQYF. In DNA, the CDR3 is TGTGCCACCACCAACCTAGCGGGAGTTGGTGATACGCAGTATTTT.

The CDR3 bases are TGTGCCAGCAGCTTAGATCGGGGCCTGGGGAGGACCCAGTACTTC. Its protein product is CASSLDRGLGRTQYF. The V call is TRBV11-3, the J call TRBJ2-5, with D tentatively TRBD1 or TRBD2 (5 bases each). Germline CDR1 reads SGHNT; CDR2 reads YENEEA. Deletions cut 0 bases from V and 7 bases from J, with 15 bases between. The length of the CDR3 is 15 residues.

This clonotype is a singleton in its sample. J is TRBJ2-7 and V is TRBV21-1. TRBV21-1 is flagged as a pseudogene. The CDR3 covers 12 residues. CDR3 sequence reads: CASSSGRYEQYF. Here the CDR3 DNA reads TGTGCCAGCAGTAGTGGACGTTACGAGCAGTACTTC.

This clonotype was observed a handful of times. The chain links TRBV7-2 to TRBJ2-2; D gene unclear. Germline V gene lookup returns CDR1 SGHTA and CDR2 FQGNSA. V lost 2 bases and J 4 bases, leaving 8 bases between the germline ends. This CDR3 is 14 amino acids long. The CDR3 DNA reads as TGTGCCAGCAGCTTAAACTTGGCCACCGGGGAGCTGTTTTTT. Residues: CASSLNLATGELFF.

The CDR3 region is CASSPAGAAGELFF. CDR3 sequence (DNA): TGTGCCAGCAGCCCAGCGGGAGCGGCCGGGGAGCTGTTTTTT. The chain recombines TRBV11-1 with TRBJ2-2; TRBD2 aligns across 8 bases. This CDR3 spans 14 amino acids. V lost 5 bases to trimming and J lost 6 bases; unmatched junction nucleotides: 5. From germline, CDR1 is SGHAT and CDR2 FQDESV (reference sequence).

This clonotype turned up a few times. This CDR3 is CATTGTGNTEAFF. In DNA form, the CDR3 reads TGTGCCACCACCGGGACAGGAAACACTGAAGCTTTCTTT. The chain recombines TRBV18 with TRBJ1-1, with 8 nucleotides matching TRBD1. In germline, CDR1 is KGHSH, CDR2 LQKENI. The CDR3 consists of 13 residues. Germline trimming cut 10 bases from V and 2 bases from J; bases unmatched to any gene: 6.

The chain uses TRBV12-3 or TRBV12-4 and TRBJ2-1; TRBD1 aligns across 9 bases. The V gene end was trimmed by 6 bases and the J gene end by 2 bases; junction bases not matched to a gene: 5. The CDR3 is 15 amino acids. CDR3 nucleotide sequence: TGTGCCAGCAGGGGGGGACAGGGCGCCTACAATGAGCAGTTCTTC. Its protein is CASRGGQGAYNEQFF.

The chain recombines TRBV12-3 or TRBV12-4 with TRBJ2-5; D is possibly TRBD1 (5 bases). The CDR3 is 13 residues long. V dropped 5 bases and J dropped 5 bases, with 12 bases sitting between them. CDR3 sequence (DNA): TGTGCCAGCAGTCCGTTAGGGGCGGAGACCCAGTACTTC. This sequence encodes CASSPLGAETQYF.

J is TRBJ2-5 and V is TRBV11-3; 8 bases fit TRBD2. V was pared by 5 bases and J by 5 bases, with 7 bases of the junction left unmatched. The CDR3 runs 14 residues. Per the germline V gene, CDR1 is SGHNT and CDR2 is YENEEA. CDR3 region: CASSQGLALETQYF. CDR3 sequence (DNA): TGTGCCAGCAGCCAAGGACTAGCTTTGGAGACCCAGTACTTC. The whole variable domain, remainder taken from reference TRBV11-3 and TRBJ2-5, is EAGVVQSPRYKIIEKKQPVAFWCNPISGHNTLYWYLQNLGQGPELLIRYENEEAVDDSQLPKDRFSAERLKGVDSTLKIQPAELGDSAVYLCASSQGLALETQYFGPGTRLLVL.

This sequence joins TRBV20-1 and TRBJ1-5; 7 bases are a match to TRBD1. The CDR3 totals 15 residues. Germline CDR1 reads DFQATT; CDR2 reads SNEGSKA (reference sequence). In DNA form, the CDR3 reads TGCAGAGCCCCGCCTAAAGGGGGCTTCGGGCAGCCCCAGCATTTT. Protein: CRAPPKGGFGQPQHF.

The chain combines TRBV2 with TRBJ2-3; D gene unclear. Between the trimmed V and J ends, which lost 11 bases and 7 bases, there was a span of 10 bases. Germline CDR1 reads SNHLY; CDR2 reads FYNNEI. CDR3 length: 10 amino acids. The CDR3 reads CAVGPYTQYF. The CDR3 nucleotides are TGTGCCGTAGGACCTTATACGCAGTATTTT.

The rearrangement joins TRBV7-9 to TRBJ2-5; 8 positions match TRBD1. J gave up 1 base and V 1 base, and 2 bases lay outside the gene matches. The CDR3 runs to 15 residues. The germline CDR1 and CDR2 sequences are SEHNR and FQNEAQ (reference sequence). The CDR3 loop is CASSLGTGIQETQYF. CDR3 DNA: TGTGCCAGCAGCTTAGGGACAGGGATCCAAGAGACCCAGTACTTC.

Here the CDR3 reads CASSDRVQRRGDTGELFF. The DNA for the CDR3 is TGCGCCAGCAGTGACCGTGTTCAGCGGAGGGGGGACACCGGGGAGCTGTTTTTT. The chain has TRBV10-1 and TRBJ2-2; possibly TRBD1 or TRBD2 for D (6 bases each). CDR3 length: 18 amino acids. V was clipped by 3 bases and J by 3 bases, with 20 bases between them. Germline V gene lookup returns CDR1 WNHNN and CDR2 SYGVQD (reference sequence).

The V call is TRBV7-6, the J call TRBJ2-3; 9 bases fit TRBD2. Germline V gene lookup returns CDR1 SGHVS and CDR2 FNYEAQ. Trimming at V came to 3 bases and at J to 4 bases, leaving 2 bases not matched to a gene. CDR3 length equals 14 residues. In nucleotides, the CDR3 is TGTGCCAGCAGCTTCGGCGGGAGGGCAGATACGCAGTATTTT. The encoded protein is CASSFGGRADTQYF.

V usage is TRBV11-3 and J usage is TRBJ2-5; D is possibly TRBD1 or TRBD2 (5 bases each). Deletions cut 3 bases from V and 4 bases from J, with 15 bases between. The CDR3 loop spans 15 amino acids. Germline CDR1 SGHNT, CDR2 YENEEA. The CDR3 loop reads CASSLGRPGLETQYF. CDR3 nucleotide sequence: TGTGCCAGCAGCTTGGGACGACCCGGCTTAGAGACCCAGTACTTC.

This clonotype was detected once. The chain employs TRBV20-1 and TRBJ1-5, with D possibly being TRBD1 (5 bases). Looked up from germline, CDR1 is DFQATT and CDR2 is SNEGSKA (reference sequence). With 6 bases removed from V and 7 bases from J, the gap between germline ends came to 10 bases. The CDR3 length is 11 residues. CDR3 protein: CSAGGSQPQHF. The CDR3 nucleotides are TGCAGTGCCGGGGGAAGCCAGCCCCAGCATTTT.

This chain connects TRBV4-1 to TRBJ1-5; TRBD1 might be the D (6 bases). Germline V gives CDR1 MGHRA, CDR2 YSYEKL. The CDR3 extends over 14 amino acids. Trimming cost V 9 bases and J 2 bases, with 14 bases left between them. The CDR3 DNA follows: TGCGCCAGTGGGGGAGGGGGTGGCAATCAGCCCCAGCATTTT. It yields the protein CASGGGGGNQPQHF.

This chain links TRBV10-3 with TRBJ1-1; D unclear. The germline CDR1 and CDR2 sequences are ENHRY and SYGVKD. V was shortened by 4 bases and J by 4 bases, with 4 bases between the two germline ends. This CDR3 contains 11 residues. CDR3 in amino acids: CAISGSTEAFF. For the CDR3, the DNA is TGTGCCATCAGTGGTTCCACTGAAGCTTTCTTT.

In DNA, the CDR3 is TGTGCCAGCAGCTCCGGGAGGAGCTCCTACAATGAGCAGTTCTTC. This encodes CASSSGRSSYNEQFF. This chain joins TRBV5-6 and TRBJ2-1; 7 nucleotides line up with TRBD2. The J segment lost 0 bases and the V segment lost 3 bases, leaving 3 bases of the junction unmatched. Germline assignment: CDR1 SGHDT and CDR2 YYEEEE. This CDR3 is built from 15 residues.

The rearrangement links TRBV11-1 to TRBJ2-1; the match to TRBD2 covers 13 bases. The CDR3 runs 19 residues. The V and J ends lost 1 base and 3 bases, in that order; junction bases with no gene match: 9. The germline V gene has CDR1 SGHAT and CDR2 FQDESV (reference sequence). CDR3 residues: CASSLEGLAGLVYYNEQFF. The CDR3 coding sequence is TGTGCCAGCAGCTTAGAGGGACTAGCGGGACTCGTCTACTACAATGAGCAGTTCTTC.

The genes are TRBV11-3 and TRBJ2-1, with D maybe TRBD2 (5 bases). There are 15 residues in the CDR3. Trimming took off 6 bases at V and 1 base at J, with 13 bases between the two ends. Germline loops: CDR1 SGHNT, CDR2 YENEEA. CDR3 protein: CASSQHSGSYNEQFF. In DNA, the CDR3 is TGTGCCAGCAGTCAGCACTCGGGGTCCTACAATGAGCAGTTCTTC.

The chain combines TRBV4-1 with TRBJ2-1; possible D gene TRBD1, 5 bases. Germline V CDR1 and CDR2: MGHRA, YSYEKL. The germline V and J ends were trimmed by 4 bases and 8 bases, with 12 bases remaining between them. CDR3 length equals 13 residues. The CDR3 sequence is CASSLPWGDEQFF. DNA of the CDR3: TGCGCCAGCAGCCTACCGTGGGGCGATGAGCAGTTCTTC.

Details on this clonotype: An end of the junction does not agree with germline; a read error may underlie this. This chain connects TRBV11-1 to TRBJ2-1, with 10 nucleotides matching TRBD2. This CDR3 spans 15 amino acids. The germline gives CDR1 SGHAT, CDR2 FQDESV (reference sequence). DNA of the CDR3: TGTGCCAGCAGCCTAGCGGGGGTTAACTACAATGAGCAGTTCTTC. Its protein is CASSLAGVNYNEQFF.

The chain links TRBV11-1 to TRBJ2-3; D uncertain. V lost 3 bases and J lost 6, with 4 bases in between. Germline CDR1 SGHAT, CDR2 FQDESV (reference sequence). This CDR3 region has 11 residues. The DNA for the CDR3 is TGTGCCAGCAGCTTCGGGGATACGCAGTATTTT. This encodes CASSFGDTQYF. The variable domain in full, completed from reference TRBV11-1 and TRBJ2-3, reads EAEVAQSPRYKITEKSQAVAFWCDPISGHATLYWYRQILGQGPELLVQFQDESVVDDSQLPKDRFSAERLKGVDSTLKIQPAELGDSAMYLCASSFGDTQYFGPGTRLTVL.